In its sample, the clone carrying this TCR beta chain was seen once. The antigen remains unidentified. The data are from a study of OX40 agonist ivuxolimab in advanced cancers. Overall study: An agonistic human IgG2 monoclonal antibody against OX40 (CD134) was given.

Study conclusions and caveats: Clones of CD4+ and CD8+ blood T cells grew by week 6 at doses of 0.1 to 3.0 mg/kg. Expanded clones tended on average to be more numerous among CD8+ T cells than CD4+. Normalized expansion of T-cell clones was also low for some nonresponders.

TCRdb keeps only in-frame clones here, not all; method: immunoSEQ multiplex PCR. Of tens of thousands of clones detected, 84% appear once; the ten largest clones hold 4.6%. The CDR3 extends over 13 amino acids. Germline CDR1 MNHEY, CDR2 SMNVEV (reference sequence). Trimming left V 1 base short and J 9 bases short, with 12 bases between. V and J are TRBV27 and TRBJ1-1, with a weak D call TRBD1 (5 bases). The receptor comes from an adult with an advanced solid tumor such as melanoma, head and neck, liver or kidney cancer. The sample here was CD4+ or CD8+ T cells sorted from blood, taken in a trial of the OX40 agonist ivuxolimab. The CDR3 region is CASSLLGTNKAFF. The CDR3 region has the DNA TGTGCCAGCAGTTTATTGGGGACCAACAAAGCTTTCTTT.